One and the same sample provided the 8 T cell receptor beta chains below, sequenced in a study of T cell repertoires in cytomegalovirus infection. TCRdb recomputed calls from the reads with MiXCR, one row per CDR3 protein. The sample has fewer than 300,000 distinct CDR3 sequences, roughly 24% seen once. The sample consisted of PBMCs. The receptors here all came from a human donor in good health (CMV status not recorded). Some clones in this sample may be carry-over from other donors' samples.

In its sample, this clonotype was seen a few times. This chain joins TRBV7-2 and TRBJ1-6; D unresolved. Germline CDR1 reads SGHTA; CDR2 reads FQGNSA. Trimming pared 1 base from V and 10 bases from J, leaving 14 bases between. The CDR3 consists of 15 residues. CDR3 bases: TGTGCCAGCAGCTTAGGCATAGGGATGGAGTCACCCCTCCACTTT. This translates into CASSLGIGMESPLHF.

This clonotype was recorded a few times. The V gene is TRBV6-2 or TRBV6-3, the J gene TRBJ2-7; D possibly corresponds to TRBD2 (6 bases). This CDR3 contains 15 residues. Trimming stripped 6 bases from V and 1 base from J, with 16 bases between. The germline V gene has CDR1 MNHEY and CDR2 SVGEGT. In DNA form, the CDR3 reads TGTGCCAGCAGGTTGGGAGGCGTGGGGTCCTACGAGCAGTACTTC. It translates to CASRLGGVGSYEQYF.

This clonotype came up a few times. The genes are TRBV28 and TRBJ1-2; no firm D call. The CDR3 has 13 residues. V lost 3 bases and J lost 4, with 9 bases in between. Looked up from germline, CDR1 is MDHEN and CDR2 is SYDVKM. The CDR3 sequence: CASSFQGFYGYTF. In DNA form, the CDR3 reads TGTGCCAGCAGTTTTCAAGGGTTCTATGGCTACACCTTC.

This clonotype was counted between two and nine times. Written as DNA, the CDR3 is TGCAGCGTTAAAGTATGGGGTACCGGGGAGCTGTTTTTT. It translates to CSVKVWGTGELFF. This chain uses TRBV29-1 with TRBJ2-2; D remains unclear. Germline V gene lookup returns CDR1 SQVTM and CDR2 ANQGSEA. The CDR3 contains 13 residues. V was clipped by 5 bases and J by 5 bases, with 12 bases between them.

V and J are TRBV29-1 and TRBJ1-3; no reliable D call. This CDR3 spans 14 amino acids. V lost 3 bases to trimming and J lost 0 bases, with 9 bases between them. Germline V lookup: CDR1 SQVTM, CDR2 ANQGSEA. DNA for the CDR3: TGCAGCGTTGAGTTCGGCAGCTCTGGAAACACCATATATTTT. Translating gives CSVEFGSSGNTIYF.

There are many counts of this clonotype. The chain uses TRBV7-2 and TRBJ2-7, with TRBD1 identical over 9 bases. Germline V gene data show CDR1 as SGHTA and CDR2 as FQGNSA. The trim removed 2 bases at V and 6 bases at J, leaving 8 bases unmatched. The CDR3 spans 15 residues. CDR3 nucleotide sequence: TGTGCCAGCAGCTTACAAGGACAGGGGCTAGGCGAGCAGTACTTC. Its translation is CASSLQGQGLGEQYF.

This clonotype has more than one count but fewer than ten. The chain links TRBV28 to TRBJ2-1, with 8 bases aligning to TRBD2. Germline-derived CDR1 and CDR2 are MDHEN and SYDVKM. V shed 5 bases, J shed 6 bases, and the junction held 3 bases outside the gene matches. The CDR3 has 13 residues. CDR3 residues: CASSRGGFNEQFF. The CDR3 DNA sequence: TGTGCCAGCAGTCGGGGGGGCTTCAATGAGCAGTTCTTC.

Many counts were recorded for this clonotype. V usage is TRBV6-1 and J usage is TRBJ1-1; D ambiguous. The CDR3 runs to 13 residues. Trimming took 4 bases from V and 7 from J, leaving 13 bases between them. Germline CDR1 is MNHNS and CDR2 is SASEGT. The CDR3 reads CASSGTIQDEAFF. The CDR3 bases are TGTGCCAGCAGTGGAACGATTCAGGATGAAGCTTTCTTT.